This is a list of T cell receptor beta chains from one sample in a study of CD8 T cells in Susac syndrome. TCRdb re-called the immunoSEQ multiplex PCR reads with MiXCR, one entry per CDR3 protein. Seen here are about 430,000 distinct CDR3 sequences, about 85% observed once, and the top ten hold about 0.1%. The sequenced sample was CD8+ T cells from PBMCs. These receptors were collected from a human donor with multiple sclerosis. CDR3s include the opening cysteine and the closing phenylalanine or tryptophan. The D gene is left open where the match is weak. Rows give clone size only sometimes, using once, few, many, or a class for an expanded clone.

>TRBJ1-1|NA|TRBV7-6|NA
CASSFQVPIMNTEAFF
TGTGCCAGCAGCTTCCAAGTACCAATCATGAACACTGAAGCTTTCTTT
>TRBJ1-5|NA|TRBV10-2|NA
CASSDTGGYSEPQHF
TGCGCCAGCAGTGATACAGGTGGTTATTCAGAGCCCCAGCATTTT
>TRBJ2-7|NA|TRBV5-4|NA
CASSSGEEVDEQYF
TGTGCCAGCAGCTCAGGGGAGGAGGTAGACGAGCAGTACTTC
>TRBJ2-7|NA|TRBV6-1|NA
CASFIRDTAAYEQYF
TGTGCCAGCTTCATACGGGACACGGCCGCCTACGAGCAGTACTTC
>TRBJ2-6|NA|TRBV9|NA
CASRGRGGANVLTF
TGTGCCAGCCGGGGCCGAGGAGGGGCCAACGTCCTGACTTTC
>TRBJ2-7|once|TRBV27|NA
CASSLSRTSYEQNF
TGTGCCAGCAGTTTAAGCAGGACCTCCTACGAGCAGAACTTC
>TRBJ2-3|NA|TRBV10-3|TRBD2
CAISPSGGTDTQYF
TGTGCCATCAGCCCTAGCGGGGGAACAGATACGCAGTATTTT
>TRBJ1-2|NA|TRBV19|TRBD1
CASTPGTVYGYTF
TGTGCCAGTACCCCCGGGACAGTCTATGGCTACACCTTC
>TRBJ2-1|NA|TRBV9|NA
CASSLSNDNEQFF
TGTGCCAGCAGCCTCTCTAATGACAATGAGCAGTTCTTC
>TRBJ1-1|once|TRBV29-1|NA
CSADLGTDEAFF
TGCAGCGCGGATTTGGGTACCGATGAAGCTTTCTTT
>TRBJ2-1|NA|TRBV18|TRBD2
CASSPGLAGRSEQFF
TGTGCCAGCTCACCCGGACTAGCGGGAAGAAGTGAGCAGTTCTTC
>TRBJ2-1|NA|TRBV5-1|TRBD1
CASSATGGVYNEQFF
TGCGCCAGCAGCGCAACAGGGGGTGTATACAATGAGCAGTTCTTC
>TRBJ1-2|NA|TRBV27|NA
CASSFTVGANGYTF
TGTGCCAGCAGTTTTACGGTGGGGGCTAATGGCTACACCTTC
>TRBJ2-7|NA|TRBV7-2|NA
CASTDSVYEQYF
TGTGCCAGCACGGATTCCGTCTACGAGCAGTACTTC
>TRBJ2-1|NA|TRBV29-1|NA
CSVVRQGSSYNEQFF
TGCAGCGTTGTGAGGCAGGGGAGCTCCTACAATGAGCAGTTCTTC
>TRBJ1-5|NA|TRBV15|NA
CATRGPRQDQPQHF
TGTGCCACCAGGGGACCGCGGCAGGATCAGCCCCAGCATTTT
>TRBJ1-6|NA|TRBV27|NA
CAIRDSGWNSPLHF
TGTGCCATCCGGGACTCAGGGTGGAATTCACCCCTCCACTTT
>TRBJ2-2|NA|TRBV28|NA
CASSSGAQPNTGELFF
TGTGCCAGCAGTTCAGGAGCCCAACCGAACACCGGGGAGCTGTTTTTT
>TRBJ2-2|NA|TRBV12-3/TRBV12-4|NA
CASSWRPGELFF
TGTGCCAGCAGCTGGAGGCCTGGGGAGCTGTTTTTT
>TRBJ1-5|NA|TRBV27|NA
CASSSFASNQPQHF
TGTGCCAGCAGTTCGTTCGCGAGCAATCAGCCCCAGCATTTT
>TRBJ2-7|NA|TRBV19|NA
CASSIEETYEQYF
TGTGCCAGTAGTATTGAAGAGACCTACGAGCAGTACTTC
>TRBJ2-7|NA|TRBV30|NA
CAWSLTAIYEQYF
TGTGCCTGGAGCCTAACGGCCATTTACGAGCAGTACTTC
>TRBJ1-2|NA|TRBV7-9|NA
CASSALQGTINYGYTF
TGTGCCAGCAGCGCACTTCAGGGCACGATCAACTATGGCTACACCTTC
>TRBJ2-7|NA|TRBV23-1|NA
CASSQSTEAYEQYF
TGCGCCAGCAGTCAATCGACTGAGGCCTACGAGCAGTACTTC
>TRBJ1-4|NA|TRBV7-6|NA
CASSFRPTNEKLFF
TGTGCCAGCAGCTTCAGACCAACTAATGAAAAACTGTTTTTT
>TRBJ1-1|NA|TRBV5-1|TRBD1
CASSLAEGQGTLNTEAFF
TGCGCCAGCAGCTTGGCGGAGGGACAGGGAACTTTGAACACTGAAGCTTTCTTT
>TRBJ1-1|NA|TRBV20-1|NA
CSARDGLRDTEAFF
TGCAGTGCTAGAGACGGACTTCGGGACACTGAAGCTTTCTTT
>TRBJ1-5|NA|TRBV6-1|TRBD1
CASSEAETGGNQPQHF
TGTGCCAGCAGTGAAGCTGAGACAGGGGGGAATCAGCCCCAGCATTTT
>TRBJ2-5|NA|TRBV20-1|TRBD2
CSARAGVLSETQYF
TGCAGTGCTAGGGCGGGGGTTCTGTCAGAGACCCAGTACTTC
>TRBJ1-4|once|TRBV7-9|NA
CASSLVRRGDEKLFF
TGTGCCAGCAGCTTAGTGAGGCGGGGGGATGAAAAACTGTTTTTT
>TRBJ2-7|NA|TRBV5-1|NA
CASSSTDTYEQYF
TGCGCCAGCAGCTCGACGGATACCTACGAGCAGTACTTC
>TRBJ1-1|once|TRBV27|NA
CASSLSSGAPGTEAFF
TGTGCCAGCAGTTTATCATCGGGGGCTCCGGGCACTGAAGCTTTCTTT
>TRBJ2-1|NA|TRBV27|NA
CATRTATYNEQFF
TGTGCCACCCGGACCGCGACCTACAATGAGCAGTTCTTC
>TRBJ1-4|NA|TRBV6-5|NA
CASSYSRQTTNEKLFF
TGTGCCAGCAGTTACTCCCGACAAACAACTAATGAAAAACTGTTTTTT
>TRBJ2-3|NA|TRBV4-1|TRBD2
CASSPPAGRGTSTDTQYF
TGCGCCAGCAGCCCTCCCGCGGGGCGGGGGACTAGCACAGATACGCAGTATTTT
>TRBJ2-2|NA|TRBV4-1|TRBD2
CASSQLAGGLYTGELFF
TGCGCCAGCAGCCAACTAGCGGGGGGGTTGTACACCGGGGAGCTGTTTTTT
>TRBJ1-5|NA|TRBV5-6|NA
CASSLVGGDQPQHF
TGTGCCAGCAGCTTAGTAGGTGGGGATCAGCCCCAGCATTTT
>TRBJ2-3|NA|TRBV6-4|TRBD2
CASSDLAGTSTDTQYF
TGTGCCAGCAGTGACTTAGCGGGAACTAGCACAGATACGCAGTATTTT
>TRBJ2-7|few|TRBV2|NA
CASSDPTHSYEQYF
TGTGCCAGCAGTGACCCGACCCACTCCTACGAGCAGTACTTC
>TRBJ2-7|NA|TRBV4-1|NA
CASSRVTGSGYEQYF
TGCGCCAGCAGCCGAGTTACAGGGTCAGGCTACGAGCAGTACTTC
>TRBJ2-5|NA|TRBV27|NA
CASSLTRQETQYF
TGTGCCAGCAGTTTAACGCGGCAAGAGACCCAGTACTTC
>TRBJ1-2|NA|TRBV4-1|TRBD1
CASSPFPGWTGDSNYGYTF
TGCGCCAGCAGCCCTTTCCCCGGGTGGACAGGGGACTCTAACTATGGCTACACCTTC
>TRBJ2-1|few|TRBV12-3/TRBV12-4|TRBD2
CASSFQGGGGNEQFF
TGTGCCAGCAGTTTCCAAGGCGGGGGGGGCAATGAGCAGTTCTTC
>TRBJ1-2|NA|TRBV23-1|TRBD1
CASSRRVGDRSYGYTF
TGCGCCAGCAGTAGAAGGGTCGGGGACAGAAGCTATGGCTACACCTTC
>TRBJ2-5|NA|TRBV28|TRBD2
CASSSSFGASGRADQETQYF
TGTGCCAGCAGTTCGTCCTTTGGGGCTAGCGGGAGGGCGGACCAAGAGACCCAGTACTTC
>TRBJ2-1|NA|TRBV5-6|NA
CASSLGVDSYNEQFF
TGTGCCAGCAGCTTGGGAGTTGACTCCTACAATGAGCAGTTCTTC
>TRBJ2-1|NA|TRBV4-1|NA
CASSQDNGGFNNEQFF
TGCGCCAGCAGCCAAGATAACGGGGGTTTCAACAATGAGCAGTTCTTC
>TRBJ2-3|NA|TRBV7-8|NA
CASSFVSGGLTDTQYF
TGTGCCAGCAGCTTTGTTAGCGGAGGCCTCACAGATACGCAGTATTTT
>TRBJ1-2|NA|TRBV25-1|NA
CASSALNYGYTF
TGTGCCAGCAGTGCCCTTAACTATGGCTACACCTTC
>TRBJ2-1|NA|TRBV27|NA
CASHLRDPWSDEQFF
TGTGCCAGCCATCTCCGGGACCCTTGGAGCGATGAGCAGTTCTTC